The present entry profiles one TCR beta chain with its context. The antigen remains undetermined. This sample was taken from a study of radiotherapy plus CTLA-4 blockade in lung cancer. Study-level findings and limits: After radiotherapy and ipilimumab, tumor-derived clones expanded in peripheral blood. Together with interferon-beta, which increased in serum after radiation, early dynamic changes in blood T cell clones were reportedly the best predictors of response.

The repertoire was sequenced with immunoSEQ multiplex PCR; TCRdb's copy has only in-frame clones and lacks some. The table records fewer than 150,000 clones, around 75% of them present only once. The CDR3 runs 16 residues. Germline trimming cut 7 bases from V and 6 bases from J; bases unmatched to any gene: 12. The germline CDR1 and CDR2 sequences are SGHAT and FQNNGV. The J gene is TRBJ1-2, the V gene TRBV11-2; 12 bases fit TRBD1. The TCR sequence derives from a human donor with non-small cell lung cancer who had a partial response to radiotherapy plus ipilimumab. Sequencing used peripheral blood, obtained from a patient treated with radiotherapy plus ipilimumab. The CDR3 DNA sequence: TGTGCCAGCAACTCGGACGGGACAGGGGGCGAGGATGGCTACACCTTC. Amino acids: CASNSDGTGGEDGYTF.